One and the same sample provided the 27 T cell receptor beta chains below, sequenced in a study of cytomegalovirus exposure and HLA in healthy donors. The table came from immunoSEQ multiplex PCR; TCRdb's copy has only in-frame clones and leaves some out. Among approximately 220,000 clones listed, 80% to 95% were seen once. The sequenced sample consisted of PBMCs. The source of these receptors is a woman between 18 and 30 years old in good health and CMV-seronegative.

The chain couples TRBV19 to TRBJ2-2; 7 positions agree with TRBD1. V trimming: 2 bases; J trimming: 5 bases; junction bases outside the gene matches: 5. The CDR3 spans 15 residues. The V gene's germline CDR1 is LNHDA and CDR2 SQIVND (reference sequence). The CDR3 DNA reads as TGTGCCAGTAGTATAACGGGACAGAAAACCGGGGAGCTGTTTTTT. Protein sequence: CASSITGQKTGELFF.

V is TRBV5-4 and J is TRBJ2-1; 9 bases line up with TRBD2. Germline values: CDR1 SGHNT, CDR2 YYREEE (reference sequence). After removal of 4 bases from V and 8 bases from J, the junction contained 7 bases not matched to a gene. The CDR3 loop spans 14 amino acids. DNA of the CDR3: TGTGCCAGCAGCGCCGGGACTAGCAGCTATGAGCAGTTCTTC. It encodes CASSAGTSSYEQFF.

V gene TRBV30 combines with J gene TRBJ2-3; TRBD2 matches at 9 bases. The germline V gene encodes CDR1 GTSNPN and CDR2 SVGIG (reference sequence). The CDR3 extends over 17 amino acids. V lost 3 bases, J lost 1 base, and 11 bases stayed unmatched. CDR3: CAWSPATSGGGTDTQYF. The CDR3 region has the DNA TGTGCCTGGAGCCCTGCGACTAGCGGAGGGGGCACAGATACGCAGTATTTT. The full variable domain, with the rest looked up from reference TRBV30 and TRBJ2-3, is SQTIHQWPATLVQPVGSPLSLECTVEGTSNPNLYWYRQAAGRGLQLLFYSVGIGQISSEVPQNLSASRPQDRQFILSSKKLLLSDSGFYLCAWSPATSGGGTDTQYFGPGTRLTVL.

The V and J genes are TRBV4-1 and TRBJ2-1; 15 bases fit TRBD2. This CDR3 is built from 17 residues. Per the germline V gene, CDR1 is MGHRA and CDR2 is YSYEKL. The junction had 5 bases not matched to a gene; V was cut back by 1 base and J by 7 bases. In DNA, the CDR3 is TGCGCCAGCAGCCAAGGATGGGGGACTAGCGGGAGGAATGAGCAGTTCTTC. It translates to CASSQGWGTSGRNEQFF.

This rearrangement joins TRBV5-1 to TRBJ1-4, with 9 bases aligning to TRBD1. The ends lost 4 bases at V and 6 bases at J; junction bases unmatched: 4. CDR1 SGHRS and CDR2 YFSETQ come from the germline V gene. The CDR3 is 14 residues long. This chain's CDR3 is CASSPRDRDEKLFF. In DNA form, the CDR3 reads TGCGCCAGCAGCCCCAGGGACAGGGATGAAAAACTGTTTTTT.

The chain has TRBV5-1 and TRBJ1-3; D remains ambiguous. Germline-derived CDR1 and CDR2 are SGHRS and YFSETQ. The CDR3 has 14 amino acids. Trimming shortened V by 6 bases and J by 1 base, and 11 bases separated the two germline ends. The CDR3, as DNA: TGCGCCAGCAACCGGGAGGGATCTGGAAACACCATATATTTT. Translating gives CASNREGSGNTIYF.

The gene calls are TRBV15 and TRBJ2-7; no definite D call. This CDR3 spans 15 amino acids. Looked up from germline, CDR1 is LNHNV and CDR2 is YYDKDF (reference sequence). Trimming stripped 1 base from V and 0 bases from J, with 10 bases between. The CDR3 region is CATSRGLLSSYEQYF. The CDR3 DNA follows: TGTGCCACCAGCAGAGGACTCCTGAGCTCCTACGAGCAGTACTTC.

The CDR3 loop reads CASSLAGLSSHLYEQYF. For the CDR3, the DNA is TGTGCCAGCAGCTTAGCAGGACTAAGCTCTCACCTTTACGAGCAGTACTTC. The rearrangement links TRBV7-8 to TRBJ2-7; possibly TRBD2 for D (6 bases). The CDR3 loop spans 17 amino acids. Germline lookup yields CDR1 SGHVS and CDR2 FQNEAQ. Deletions cut 0 bases from V and 4 bases from J, with 19 bases between.

This rearrangement joins TRBV7-2 to TRBJ1-2; D gene unclear. The V end lost 2 bases, the J end lost 4 bases, and 11 bases lay between the germline ends. CDR3 length: 14 residues. In germline, CDR1 is SGHTA, CDR2 FQGNSA. CDR3 DNA sequence: TGTGCCAGCAGCTTACGCGGGGTACTCTATGGCTACACCTTC. Protein: CASSLRGVLYGYTF.

DNA of the CDR3: TGTGCCAGCTCACCCGCACAGGGGAACGGCTACACCTTC. This translates into CASSPAQGNGYTF. The gene calls are TRBV18 and TRBJ1-2; the match to TRBD1 covers 7 bases. The germline V gene has CDR1 KGHSH and CDR2 LQKENI. This CDR3 contains 13 residues. The trim removed 3 bases at V and 8 bases at J, leaving 6 bases unmatched.

V usage is TRBV5-4 and J usage is TRBJ1-2; D is perhaps TRBD1 (6 bases). Germline V CDR1 and CDR2: SGHNT, YYREEE (reference sequence). This CDR3 has 15 residues. Trimming pared 3 bases from V and 4 bases from J, leaving 16 bases between. The CDR3, as DNA: TGTGCCAGCAGCTCGGTGGGTGGCAGGGGCTATGGCTACACCTTC. Protein sequence: CASSSVGGRGYGYTF.

V usage is TRBV30 and J usage is TRBJ2-7, with 8 bases that match TRBD1. This CDR3 has 14 residues. V was clipped by 3 bases and J by 6 bases; unmatched bases: 10. CDR1 GTSNPN and CDR2 SVGIG come from the germline V gene (reference sequence). CDR3 nucleotide sequence: TGTGCCTGGAGCGGGACAGGCTCCAGGCGCGAGCAGTACTTC. Its translation is CAWSGTGSRREQYF.

This clone was observed a few times. The rearrangement joins TRBV6-1 to TRBJ1-1; 9 nucleotides line up with TRBD1. The V gene's germline CDR1 is MNHNS and CDR2 SASEGT. The length of the CDR3 is 14 residues. The V segment lost 4 bases and the J segment 1 base; nucleotides outside the gene matches: 1. The DNA for the CDR3 is TGTGCCAGCAGTGTACAGGGGGCGAACACTGAAGCTTTCTTT. Translated, it gives CASSVQGANTEAFF.

The chain links TRBV5-6 to TRBJ2-7; 15 nucleotides agree with TRBD2. The germline V gene encodes CDR1 SGHDT and CDR2 YYEEEE. The CDR3 has 18 residues. Trimming removed 4 bases from V and 0 bases from J; junction bases left unmatched: 8. The CDR3: CASSGRGLAGGPSYEQYF. The CDR3 nucleotides are TGTGCCAGCAGCGGGCGGGGACTAGCGGGAGGCCCCTCCTACGAGCAGTACTTC.

The chain is built from TRBV6-5 and TRBJ2-7; 8 bases are a match to TRBD1. The CDR3 spans 13 residues. V lost 10 bases, J lost 1 base, and 6 bases stayed unmatched. In germline, CDR1 is MNHEY, CDR2 SVGAGI. The CDR3 spells CATGTGPSYEQYF. The CDR3 region has the DNA TGTGCCACCGGGACAGGCCCATCCTACGAGCAGTACTTC.

The DNA of the CDR3 is TGTGCCAGCAGTTTGAACAGATTGAGTAACTATGGCTACACCTTC. It translates to CASSLNRLSNYGYTF. The J gene is TRBJ1-2, the V gene TRBV27; no definite D call. The CDR3 contains 15 residues. V lost 3 bases and J 1 base, leaving 12 bases between the germline ends. Germline CDR1 is MNHEY and CDR2 is SMNVEV (reference sequence).

This chain connects TRBV7-8 to TRBJ1-3; TRBD1 matches at 8 bases. From germline, CDR1 is SGHVS and CDR2 FQNEAQ. J gave up 7 bases and V 5 bases, and 13 bases lay outside the gene matches. This CDR3 has 16 residues. CDR3: CASSHRAGQGGNTIYF. The CDR3 DNA sequence: TGTGCCAGCAGCCATAGGGCAGGACAGGGTGGTAACACCATATATTTT.

V is TRBV11-3 and J is TRBJ1-3, with D hard to call. Germline-derived CDR1 and CDR2 are SGHNT and YENEEA. The CDR3 totals 15 residues. Trimming took 5 bases from V and 0 from J, leaving 11 bases between them. This chain's CDR3 is CASSPRGSSGNTIYF. CDR3 DNA sequence: TGTGCCAGCAGCCCAAGAGGGAGCTCTGGAAACACCATATATTTT.

This chain links TRBV9 with TRBJ1-4, with TRBD1 identical over 7 bases. V gave up 3 bases and J gave up 8 bases; unmatched junction bases: 10. Germline CDR1 is SGDLS and CDR2 is YYNGEE. The CDR3 loop spans 15 amino acids. The CDR3 DNA reads TGTGCCAGCAGCGCCAGGACAGGAACTTCCGAAAAACTGTTTTTT. Protein sequence: CASSARTGTSEKLFF.

This chain uses TRBV25-1 with TRBJ1-1; D gene unclear. The CDR3 is 16 residues long. Germline V gene lookup returns CDR1 MGHDK and CDR2 SYGVNS. V was pared by 6 bases and J by 3 bases, with 20 bases between. This CDR3 reads CASRPQTRVVDTEAFF. CDR3 bases: TGTGCCAGCAGGCCACAGACCCGTGTGGTGGACACTGAAGCTTTCTTT.

The rearrangement uses TRBV27 and TRBJ2-7; 7 positions match TRBD1. Germline V gene data show CDR1 as MNHEY and CDR2 as SMNVEV (reference sequence). Trimming at V came to 5 bases and at J to 4 bases, leaving 11 bases not matched to a gene. This CDR3 region has 15 residues. CDR3 protein: CASSVNRGHGYEQYF. The CDR3 bases are TGTGCCAGCAGTGTTAACAGGGGACACGGGTACGAGCAGTACTTC.

The rearrangement uses TRBV5-1 and TRBJ1-1; 12 bases are shared with TRBD1. Germline V CDR1 and CDR2: SGHRS, YFSETQ. The CDR3 is 16 residues long. Germline trimming cut 0 bases from V and 3 bases from J; bases unmatched to any gene: 3. The CDR3 sequence: CASSLAGQGAYTEAFF. In nucleotides, the CDR3 is TGCGCCAGCAGCTTGGCGGGACAGGGGGCGTACACTGAAGCTTTCTTT.

This clone showed up just a few times. The chain links TRBV28 to TRBJ1-1; 7 nucleotides line up with TRBD1. Germline CDR1 is MDHEN and CDR2 is SYDVKM. The junction had 10 bases not matched to a gene; V was cut back by 8 bases and J by 4 bases. This CDR3 is 14 amino acids long. Here the CDR3 DNA reads TGTGCCAGCGGAACCACAGGGGAGAGCACTGAAGCTTTCTTT. Protein sequence: CASGTTGESTEAFF.

This sequence joins TRBV15 and TRBJ2-7; D may be TRBD1 (9 bases). V lost 3 bases and J lost 0, with 24 bases in between. The V gene's germline CDR1 is LNHNV and CDR2 YYDKDF (reference sequence). CDR3 length: 19 residues. CDR3 sequence: CATSRGTGLAGGRSYEQYF. For the CDR3, the DNA is TGTGCCACCAGCAGGGGGACAGGGTTGGCGGGAGGCCGCTCCTACGAGCAGTACTTC.

V gene TRBV11-2 combines with J gene TRBJ1-2; D remains unclear. The CDR3 runs 15 residues. Per germline, CDR1 SGHAT and CDR2 FQNNGV. V was trimmed by 5 bases and J by 2 bases, leaving 15 bases between them. CDR3 in amino acids: CASSLHTSGNYGYTF. The CDR3 coding sequence is TGTGCCAGCAGCCTTCACACGAGCGGAAACTATGGCTACACCTTC.

This clone was recorded once. This chain connects TRBV15 to TRBJ1-2; D is ambiguous. Germline CDR1 reads LNHNV; CDR2 reads YYDKDF (reference sequence). This CDR3 region has 16 residues. Trimming left V 0 bases short and J 4 bases short, with 15 bases between. CDR3 in DNA: TGTGCCACCAGCAGAGATAACTCCCCGGCGGTCTATGGCTACACCTTC. It codes for CATSRDNSPAVYGYTF.

The J gene is TRBJ2-7, the V gene TRBV5-1, with 9 bases matching TRBD2. The CDR3 extends over 17 amino acids. Germline trimming cut 0 bases from V and 5 bases from J; bases unmatched to any gene: 12. Looked up from germline, CDR1 is SGHRS and CDR2 is YFSETQ. In DNA form, the CDR3 reads TGCGCCAGCAGCTTGGCGGGTAGCGGGAGTTATGGCAACGAGCAGTACTTC. This translates into CASSLAGSGSYGNEQYF.